The text below deals with one T cell receptor beta chain. This entry belongs to a study of blood T cell repertoires in COVID-19. Study-level information: Some COVID-19 samples were acute and others convalescent; all came from the United States, Italy and Spain.

The CDR3 loop spans 15 amino acids. Per the germline V gene, CDR1 is SQVTM and CDR2 is ANQGSEA. V dropped 6 bases and J dropped 4; count of bases not matched to a gene: 6. Here immunoSEQ multiplex PCR was the method, and the copy in TCRdb shows in-frame clones only, minus some. The table records hundreds of thousands of clones, around nine tenths of them present only once. The clonotype originates from a woman between 40 and 55 years old who had recovered from COVID-19. The genes are TRBV29-1 and TRBJ2-2; the match to TRBD2 covers 12 bases. The sample comprised peripheral blood. For the CDR3, the DNA is TGCAGCGTCTTGACTAGCGGGAGTATCACCGGGGAGCTGTTTTTT. Protein product: CSVLTSGSITGELFF.